Shown below are 27 T cell receptor beta chains from a single sample sequenced in a study of blood T cell repertoires in COVID-19. Repertoires were generated with immunoSEQ multiplex PCR, while TCRdb's copy carries only in-frame clones and drops some. This table has 84,000 or so clones, approximately 86% appearing once. The sequenced material came from peripheral blood. These receptors were collected from a man older than 75 with active or convalescent COVID-19.

V and J are TRBV5-1 and TRBJ2-2; D possibly corresponds to TRBD1 (6 bases). V shed 1 base and J shed 0 bases, with 19 bases lying between them. The CDR3 contains 19 residues. Germline V lookup: CDR1 SGHRS, CDR2 YFSETQ. The CDR3 DNA is TGCGCCAGCAGCTTGTATCCGTCGACCGGGACAACGAACACCGGGGAGCTGTTTTTT. Translating gives CASSLYPSTGTTNTGELFF.

The chain combines TRBV24-1 with TRBJ1-2; 8 positions match TRBD1. There are 16 residues in the CDR3. V shed 3 bases and J 0 bases; nucleotides not matched to a gene: 5. From germline, CDR1 is KGHDR and CDR2 SFDVKD. In DNA form, the CDR3 reads TGTGCCACCAGTGATCCCGGACAGGGATCTAACTATGGCTACACCTTC. Its translation is CATSDPGQGSNYGYTF.

The rearrangement links TRBV28 to TRBJ1-3; 8 bases are shared with TRBD1. The V gene end was trimmed by 5 bases and the J gene end by 0 bases; junction bases not matched to a gene: 15. The CDR3 has 19 amino acids. Germline V gives CDR1 MDHEN, CDR2 SYDVKM. In nucleotides, the CDR3 is TGTGCCAGCAGTCCCCCGAGCAGGGGGCTCCAAAGCTCTGGAAACACCATATATTTT. This translates into CASSPPSRGLQSSGNTIYF. Filled out from reference TRBV28 and TRBJ1-3, the complete variable domain reads DVKVTQSSRYLVKRTGEKVFLECVQDMDHENMFWYRQDPGLGLRLIYFSYDVKMKEKGDIPEGYSVSREKKERFSLILESASTNQTSMYLCASSPPSRGLQSSGNTIYFGEGSWLTVV.

The rearrangement links TRBV10-2 to TRBJ2-1; D remains ambiguous. CDR1 and CDR2 from the germline V gene are WSHSY and SAAADI. Trimming cost V 5 bases and J 1 base, with 9 bases left between them. There are 14 residues in the CDR3. The CDR3 sequence: CASSSLESYNEQFF. Written as DNA, the CDR3 is TGCGCCAGCAGTAGTCTAGAGTCCTACAATGAGCAGTTCTTC.

The chain combines TRBV28 with TRBJ1-2; D is perhaps TRBD1 (6 bases). Germline-derived CDR1 and CDR2 are MDHEN and SYDVKM. The CDR3 runs to 12 residues. Trimming stripped 6 bases from V and 2 bases from J, with 7 bases between. The CDR3 bases are TGTGCCAGCAGCACAGGGAACTATGGCTACACCTTC. Amino acids: CASSTGNYGYTF.

This clone was counted once. The V and J genes are TRBV5-1 and TRBJ1-2, with a possible D match to TRBD1 (6 bases). The V and J ends lost 8 bases and 2 bases respectively, with 16 bases between them. This CDR3 has 14 amino acids. Looked up from germline, CDR1 is SGHRS and CDR2 is YFSETQ. The CDR3 spells CASSSLQGNYGYTF. The CDR3 DNA reads TGCGCCAGTTCCTCGTTACAGGGCAACTATGGCTACACCTTC.

This rearrangement joins TRBV6-5 to TRBJ2-3; 8 bases map to TRBD2. The CDR3 is 14 amino acids. The germline gives CDR1 MNHEY, CDR2 SVGAGI. With 5 bases clipped from V and 2 bases from J, the junction kept 3 bases outside the gene matches. In nucleotides, the CDR3 is TGTGCCAGCAGTCGAGCGGGGGTCACAGATACGCAGTATTTT. Translation: CASSRAGVTDTQYF.

This chain links TRBV19 with TRBJ1-5; TRBD1 aligns across 7 bases. The CDR3 sequence is 15 residues long. The ends lost 5 bases at V and 0 bases at J; junction bases unmatched: 4. Germline CDR1 is LNHDA and CDR2 is SQIVND (reference sequence). Written as DNA, the CDR3 is TGTGCCAGTAGTGGACAGGTTATTAGCAATCAGCCCCAGCATTTT. This translates into CASSGQVISNQPQHF.

This chain connects TRBV18 to TRBJ2-5; D is unresolved. CDR3 length equals 13 residues. V was cut by 3 bases and J by 5 bases, with 10 bases left in between. Germline lookup yields CDR1 KGHSH and CDR2 LQKENI. The CDR3 coding sequence is TGTGCCAGCTCACCGGGCGCAAGGGAGACCCAGTACTTC. The encoded protein is CASSPGARETQYF.

This rearrangement joins TRBV28 to TRBJ1-2; 8 bases align to TRBD1. The CDR3 runs to 15 residues. CDR1 and CDR2 (germline): MDHEN, SYDVKM. After removal of 3 bases from V and 2 bases from J, the junction contained 5 bases not matched to a gene. CDR3 sequence reads: CASSFSDRGNYGYTF. CDR3 nucleotide sequence: TGTGCCAGCAGTTTTAGCGACAGGGGAAACTATGGCTACACCTTC.

This chain connects TRBV28 to TRBJ1-6, with D possibly being TRBD1 (6 bases). Germline V gene lookup returns CDR1 MDHEN and CDR2 SYDVKM. The CDR3 is 15 amino acids. The V gene lost 7 bases and the J gene lost 5 bases, with 15 bases spanning the gap. CDR3: CASTRTDRNNSPLHF. As DNA, the CDR3 is TGTGCCAGCACCCGAACCGACAGGAATAATTCACCCCTCCACTTT.

The rearrangement uses TRBV2 and TRBJ1-4, with 7 bases lining up with TRBD1. The V segment lost 6 bases and the J segment 3 bases; nucleotides outside the gene matches: 10. This CDR3 comprises 16 residues. Germline V gene lookup returns CDR1 SNHLY and CDR2 FYNNEI. The CDR3 DNA reads as TGTGCCAGCAGGCGGGAGGGCAGGGGGGCTAATGAAAAACTGTTTTTT. This translates into CASRREGRGANEKLFF.

V is TRBV20-1 and J is TRBJ2-3; D is unresolved. Per the germline V gene, CDR1 is DFQATT and CDR2 is SNEGSKA (reference sequence). This CDR3 region has 8 residues. The CDR3, as DNA: TGCACTCCAGATACGCAGTATTTT. This codes for CTPDTQYF.

The V call is TRBV25-1, the J call TRBJ1-5, with a possible D match to TRBD1 (6 bases). The germline gives CDR1 MGHDK, CDR2 SYGVNS. V was pared by 5 bases and J by 4 bases, with 15 bases between. The CDR3 has 15 residues. As DNA, the CDR3 is TGTGCCAGCAGTCGGGGTGGGGGCCAAAATCAGCCCCAGCATTTT. The encoded protein is CASSRGGGQNQPQHF. Together with reference TRBV25-1 and TRBJ1-5, the CDR3 gives the full variable domain: EADIYQTPRYLVIGTGKKITLECSQTMGHDKMYWYQQDPGMELHLIHYSYGVNSTEKGDLSSESTVSRIRTEHFPLTLESARPSHTSQYLCASSRGGGQNQPQHFGDGTRLSIL.

The chain uses TRBV7-6 and TRBJ2-3; maybe TRBD2 (7 bases). CDR1 and CDR2 from the germline V gene are SGHVS and FNYEAQ. V lost 5 bases and J lost 4, with 19 bases in between. The CDR3 is 16 amino acids. The CDR3: CASSLRGGGGSDTQYF. The CDR3 DNA reads as TGTGCCAGCAGCCTACGGGGTGGGGGGGGCTCAGATACGCAGTATTTT.

V usage is TRBV19 and J usage is TRBJ1-5, with 7 nucleotides matching TRBD1. Germline trimming cut 2 bases from V and 0 bases from J; bases unmatched to any gene: 7. The CDR3 runs 17 residues. Germline V CDR1 and CDR2: LNHDA, SQIVND (reference sequence). As DNA, the CDR3 is TGTGCCAGTAGTATATCAGGGGGGCCCGGTAGCAATCAGCCCCAGCATTTT. Residues: CASSISGGPGSNQPQHF.

The genes are TRBV3-1 (or the pseudogene TRBV3-2) and TRBJ1-4; possible D gene TRBD1, 6 bases. Trimming left V 7 bases short and J 7 bases short, with 13 bases between. Germline CDR1 is LGHDT and CDR2 is YNNKEL (reference sequence). The CDR3 loop spans 13 amino acids. The DNA of the CDR3 is TGTGCCAGCAAGTCTGGGGGCGGTGAAAAACTGTTTTTT. This encodes CASKSGGGEKLFF.

This chain uses TRBV11-3 with TRBJ1-1; 7 bases align to TRBD1. The J segment lost 8 bases and the V segment lost 0 bases, leaving 6 bases of the junction unmatched. Per the germline V gene, CDR1 is SGHNT and CDR2 is YENEEA. This CDR3 is built from 14 residues. This CDR3 is CASSLDGGGPEAFF. The CDR3, as DNA: TGTGCCAGCAGCTTAGATGGAGGGGGCCCCGAAGCTTTCTTT.

A few counts support this clone. This chain uses TRBV14 with TRBJ1-2; tentatively, D is TRBD1 (6 bases). Trimming cost V 3 bases and J 5 bases, with 10 bases left between them. This CDR3 is built from 13 residues. In germline, CDR1 is SGHDN, CDR2 FVKESK. CDR3 DNA: TGTGCCAGCAGCCAGGCGACAGGATATGGCTACACCTTC. Protein product: CASSQATGYGYTF.

This clone was counted once. The chain combines TRBV6-5 with TRBJ1-5, with D hard to call. The germline V gene has CDR1 MNHEY and CDR2 SVGAGI. The V and J ends lost 7 bases and 2 bases respectively, with 12 bases between them. The CDR3 is 14 amino acids. The CDR3 DNA reads as TGTGCCAGCAAACCCGGGGTGGGCAATCAGCCCCAGCATTTT. Translated, it gives CASKPGVGNQPQHF.

A few counts support this clone. The chain employs TRBV24-1 and TRBJ2-5, with D possibly TRBD2 on 7 matching bases. The CDR3 length is 15 residues. Germline CDR1 and CDR2: KGHDR and SFDVKD. The V gene lost 4 bases and the J gene lost 5 bases, with 16 bases spanning the gap. The CDR3 protein is CATSDGGRNLETQYF. CDR3 bases: TGTGCCACCAGTGACGGGGGGCGTAACTTGGAGACCCAGTACTTC.

This clone was counted a single time. This chain connects TRBV7-9 to TRBJ2-3, with D possibly being TRBD1 (6 bases). The germline CDR1 and CDR2 sequences are SEHNR and FQNEAQ (reference sequence). CDR3 length: 18 amino acids. Between the trimmed V and J ends, which lost 5 bases and 1 base, there was a span of 22 bases. The CDR3 nucleotides are TGTGCCAGCAGCCCCGCGCCCTGGACAGATCAGGGCACAGATACGCAGTATTTT. Residues: CASSPAPWTDQGTDTQYF. The entire variable domain, with the rest obtained from reference TRBV7-9 and TRBJ2-3, is as follows: DTGVSQNPRHKITKRGQNVTFRCDPISEHNRLYWYRQTLGQGPEFLTYFQNEAQLEKSRLLSDRFSAERPKGSFSTLEIQRTEQGDSAMYLCASSPAPWTDQGTDTQYFGPGTRLTVL.

For the CDR3, the DNA is TGCGCCAGCAGCGGCGGACAGGTGGGCACCGGGGAGCTGTTTTTT. As protein: CASSGGQVGTGELFF. The chain couples TRBV5-1 to TRBJ2-2; 7 bases are a match to TRBD1. V lost 4 bases, J lost 4 bases, and 7 bases stayed unmatched. Looked up from germline, CDR1 is SGHRS and CDR2 is YFSETQ. The CDR3 runs to 15 residues.

The V call is TRBV6-4, the J call TRBJ2-7; 7 bases map to TRBD1. V was pared by 2 bases and J by 5 bases, with 3 bases of the junction left unmatched. CDR1 and CDR2 (germline): MRHNA, SNTAGT. The CDR3 covers 13 residues. CDR3 protein: CASSDDRANEQYV. The CDR3 coding sequence is TGTGCCAGCAGTGACGACAGGGCAAACGAGCAGTACGTC.

The chain carries TRBV18 and TRBJ1-2, with 7 bases identical to TRBD1. V was pared by 4 bases and J by 2 bases, with 10 bases of the junction left unmatched. Per the germline V gene, CDR1 is KGHSH and CDR2 is LQKENI. The CDR3 is 16 residues long. The CDR3 loop reads CASSQNRQGPNYGYTF. DNA of the CDR3: TGTGCCAGCTCACAAAACCGACAGGGCCCCAACTATGGCTACACCTTC.

V and J are TRBV30 and TRBJ1-4, with D unclear. Trimming cost V 7 bases and J 11 bases, with 23 bases left between them. From germline, CDR1 is GTSNPN and CDR2 SVGIG (reference sequence). This CDR3 has 14 residues. The CDR3 loop reads CALEEPRALGKLFF. The CDR3 DNA reads TGTGCCTTGGAGGAGCCTAGGGCTCTTGGGAAACTGTTTTTT.

The chain joins TRBV5-1 to TRBJ2-2; tentative D call: TRBD2 (6 bases). The CDR3 is 15 amino acids. Germline loops: CDR1 SGHRS, CDR2 YFSETQ. The germline V and J ends were trimmed by 6 bases and 13 bases, with 25 bases remaining between them. This chain's CDR3 is CASKFQLQEEGALFF. CDR3 nucleotide sequence: TGCGCCAGCAAATTCCAACTACAGGAGGAGGGAGCGCTGTTTTTT. Filled out from reference TRBV5-1 and TRBJ2-2, the complete variable domain reads KAGVTQTPRYLIKTRGQQVTLSCSPISGHRSVSWYQQTPGQGLQFLFEYFSETQRNKGNFPGRFSGRQFSNSRSEMNVSTLELGDSALYLCASKFQLQEEGALFFGEGSRLTVL.